Following are 6 T cell receptor beta chains from one sample sequenced in a study of T cell changes during pregnancy in multiple sclerosis. Some clones are missing from TCRdb's copy, which holds only in-frame ones; the method was immunoSEQ multiplex PCR. This table has about 40,000 clones, 91% appearing once. The sample was CD4+ T cells from peripheral blood mononuclear cells, taken in the second trimester of pregnancy. The receptor set was obtained from a female donor in good health, enrolled as a control in a pregnancy study.

The rearrangement uses TRBV5-1 and TRBJ2-5; D uncertain. V was pared by 0 bases and J by 5 bases, with 11 bases between. CDR1 is SGHRS, CDR2 YFSETQ, per germline. CDR3 length: 14 amino acids. CDR3 loop: CASSLDYVRETQYF. The CDR3 DNA reads TGCGCCAGCAGCTTGGATTATGTCAGGGAGACCCAGTACTTC.

This clone was detected only once. V usage is TRBV7-3 and J usage is TRBJ2-2, with 10 nucleotides matching TRBD2. V lost 4 bases, J lost 5 bases, and 7 bases stayed unmatched. This CDR3 contains 16 residues. Germline V gene lookup returns CDR1 SGHTA and CDR2 FQGTGA. CDR3 sequence reads: CASSSTGTSATGELFF. CDR3 nucleotides: TGTGCCAGCAGCTCGACCGGGACTAGCGCGACCGGGGAGCTGTTTTTT.

This chain joins TRBV11-3 and TRBJ2-5; 11 bases are shared with TRBD2. This CDR3 contains 15 residues. Germline values: CDR1 SGHNT, CDR2 YENEEA. V shed 5 bases and J 5 bases; nucleotides not matched to a gene: 7. The CDR3 region is CASSISGRGGETQYF. The DNA of the CDR3 is TGTGCCAGCAGCATTAGCGGGAGGGGGGGGGAGACCCAGTACTTC. Complete variable domain (other parts from reference TRBV11-3 and TRBJ2-5): EAGVVQSPRYKIIEKKQPVAFWCNPISGHNTLYWYLQNLGQGPELLIRYENEEAVDDSQLPKDRFSAERLKGVDSTLKIQPAELGDSAVYLCASSISGRGGETQYFGPGTRLLVL.

V usage is TRBV5-4 and J usage is TRBJ2-7, with TRBD1 matching 10 bases. V dropped 2 bases and J dropped 7; count of bases not matched to a gene: 9. CDR3 length equals 15 residues. The germline V gene encodes CDR1 SGHNT and CDR2 YYREEE (reference sequence). The CDR3 coding sequence is TGTGCCAGCAGCTTTGGGGACAGGGGACATCGGGAGCAGTACTTC. This codes for CASSFGDRGHREQYF. The full variable domain, rest sourced from reference TRBV5-4 and TRBJ2-7, is ETGVTQSPTHLIKTRGQQVTLRCSSQSGHNTVSWYQQALGQGPQFIFQYYREEENGRGNFPPRFSGLQFPNYSSELNVNALELDDSALYLCASSFGDRGHREQYFGPGTRLTVT.

V usage is TRBV7-9 and J usage is TRBJ2-2, with 7 bases lining up with TRBD2. The germline V gene has CDR1 SEHNR and CDR2 FQNEAQ (reference sequence). This CDR3 contains 15 residues. V shed 1 base, J shed 4 bases, and the junction held 3 bases outside the gene matches. In DNA, the CDR3 is TGTGCCAGCAGCTTAGGACTAGCACGCACCGGGGAGCTGTTTTTT. Amino acid sequence: CASSLGLARTGELFF.

The V gene is TRBV11-2, the J gene TRBJ2-3; tentatively, D is TRBD2 (5 bases). Germline CDR1 reads SGHAT; CDR2 reads FQNNGV. Trimming removed 0 bases from V and 4 bases from J, with 11 bases in between. This CDR3 comprises 15 residues. The CDR3, as DNA: TGTGCCAGCAGCTTAGATAGGCTAGCCGCAGATACGCAGTATTTT. Its translation is CASSLDRLAADTQYF.